These T cell receptor beta chains were read from a single sample in a study of blood T cell repertoires in COVID-19. Sequenced by immunoSEQ multiplex PCR; TCRdb stores in-frame clones only, minus some. The table includes 200,000 to 250,000 clones, roughly 85% detected once. Sequenced input: peripheral blood. All receptors derive from a woman younger than 30 with acute or convalescent COVID-19. The conserved cysteine and the conserved F or W are not part of the CDR3 here.

cdr3_aa	v_call
ASSLRLAGVLGEQF	TRBV27
ASSEWGDEQY	TRBV27
ASDPPRGLNTEAF	TRBV6-6
ASRWGSGSSETQY	TRBV7-2
ASSLRTGRGTDTQY	TRBV21-1
ASSFGSSYEQY	TRBV11-3
ASSPRQPPTNEKLF	TRBV7-6
ASTPTGEYGYT	TRBV6-6
ASSFTPGGVGYGYT	TRBV27
ASSDYSF	TRBV10-1
ASIQQGGCGETQY	TRBV27
ASSVTGVTYEQY	TRBV28
ASKAGGGEKLF	TRBV6-5
ASSESGGAVTEAF	TRBV2
ASSQKSRASGASEQF	TRBV4-1
ASSLGGPDTEAF	TRBV7-6
ASSEQVAEYNEQF	TRBV2
ASSPRRGSYNEQF	TRBV7-8
ASSSYPQYTQY	TRBV7-2
ASSLKSSYGTGFIYEQY	TRBV5-1
ASSRQDRAEQY	TRBV6-5
ASSWALSEQF	TRBV6-2/TRBV6-3
ASSSGQGAWSPLH	TRBV6-2/TRBV6-3
ASSSLPRSYEQY	TRBV7-8
ASSTGQGVVPLH	TRBV19
ASSVGSREKLF	TRBV9
ASSFSGSLNGGELF	TRBV7-2
ASSQDWKANQPQH	TRBV3-1/TRBV3-2
ASSGGTGYEQF	TRBV7-3
ASSPDRNIGNTIY	TRBV5-5
ASSLGVLEHWF	TRBV13
ASSKARQGMNNEQF	TRBV21-1
ASSLYGLIGYEQY	TRBV28
ASSGRGYT	TRBV19
ASSLGAINPDTQY	TRBV11-3